The next 28 T cell receptor beta chains were all read from a single sample in a study of OX40 agonist ivuxolimab in advanced cancers. Clones were read by immunoSEQ multiplex PCR, and TCRdb kept only the in-frame ones, dropping some. The sample carries around 80,000 clones, approximately 89% recorded once. This specimen consisted of CD4+ or CD8+ T cells sorted from blood, obtained in a trial of the OX40 agonist ivuxolimab. The source of these receptors is an adult with an advanced solid tumor such as melanoma, head and neck, liver or kidney cancer.

The chain has TRBV28 and TRBJ2-2; D ambiguous. Germline CDR1 reads MDHEN; CDR2 reads SYDVKM. This CDR3 region has 14 residues. Trimming stripped 8 bases from V and 4 bases from J, with 14 bases between. The CDR3 spells CASGAVGSTGELFF. CDR3 nucleotides: TGTGCCAGCGGAGCAGTGGGATCCACCGGGGAGCTGTTTTTT.

This clone was seen once. The J gene is TRBJ2-7, the V gene TRBV25-1; a possible D gene is TRBD2 (6 bases). The CDR3 runs to 13 residues. The V and J ends lost 2 bases and 6 bases respectively, with 11 bases between them. From germline, CDR1 is MGHDK and CDR2 SYGVNS. CDR3 protein: CASSEPGTSEQYF. The CDR3 DNA reads TGTGCCAGCAGTGAACCTGGGACTTCCGAGCAGTACTTC.

J is TRBJ2-3 and V is TRBV13, with a tentative D call TRBD1 (6 bases). The ends were cut back, 3 bases at V and 0 bases at J, with 10 bases in the middle. Looked up from germline, CDR1 is PRHDT and CDR2 is FYEKMQ (reference sequence). This CDR3 has 15 amino acids. The DNA of the CDR3 is TGTGCCAGCAGCTTCTCAGGGGCCAGCACAGATACGCAGTATTTT. As protein: CASSFSGASTDTQYF.

This rearrangement joins TRBV27 to TRBJ1-5; 9 bases match TRBD1. CDR3 length equals 17 residues. Trimming at V came to 5 bases and at J to 4 bases, leaving 12 bases not matched to a gene. Per germline, CDR1 MNHEY and CDR2 SMNVEV (reference sequence). CDR3 loop: CASSLTGQGLRNQPQHF. The CDR3 region has the DNA TGTGCCAGCAGTCTCACTGGACAGGGGCTTCGAAATCAGCCCCAGCATTTT.

V is TRBV5-1 and J is TRBJ2-1; 13 bases map to TRBD2. Germline V gene sequence: CDR1 SGHRS, CDR2 YFSETQ. The CDR3 covers 14 residues. With V trimmed by 8 bases and J by 7 bases, 6 bases remained unmatched. CDR3: CASRTSGSRNEQFF. CDR3 sequence (DNA): TGCGCCAGTAGGACTAGCGGGAGTCGGAATGAGCAGTTCTTC.

This clone was seen a handful of times. The chain links TRBV29-1 to TRBJ1-1; D gene uncertain. Looked up from germline, CDR1 is SQVTM and CDR2 is ANQGSEA. V was cut by 4 bases and J by 4 bases, with 1 base left in between. This CDR3 has 9 amino acids. The CDR3 nucleotides are TGCAGCGTTGGCACTGAAGCTTTCTTT. As protein: CSVGTEAFF.

The chain combines TRBV18 with TRBJ1-3, with D unclear. This CDR3 contains 15 residues. V shed 2 bases and J shed 1 base, with 9 bases lying between them. Germline V gene sequence: CDR1 KGHSH, CDR2 LQKENI. CDR3 protein: CASSPIGESGNTIYF. For the CDR3, the DNA is TGTGCCAGCTCACCAATCGGGGAGTCTGGAAACACCATATATTTT.

The chain carries TRBV10-3 and TRBJ2-7; no firm D call. The germline V gene encodes CDR1 ENHRY and CDR2 SYGVKD. This CDR3 has 11 residues. Trimming removed 10 bases from V and 4 bases from J, with 11 bases in between. The CDR3 DNA reads TGTGCCACGGCCAATAGGTACGAGCAGTACTTC. Translation: CATANRYEQYF.

The J gene is TRBJ1-2, the V gene TRBV6-5, with D maybe TRBD1 (5 bases). V was clipped by 6 bases and J by 2 bases, with 10 bases between them. CDR1 is MNHEY, CDR2 SVGAGI, per germline. The CDR3 spans 13 residues. CDR3 nucleotides: TGTGCCAGCAGCATGACAGTGAACTATGGCTACACCTTC. Encoded protein: CASSMTVNYGYTF.

This chain connects TRBV5-4 to TRBJ1-2, with 11 bases aligning to TRBD1. This CDR3 has 15 amino acids. In germline, CDR1 is SGHNT, CDR2 YYREEE (reference sequence). The V and J ends lost 4 bases and 3 bases, in that order; junction bases with no gene match: 5. CDR3 sequence (DNA): TGTGCCAGCAGCGGACCGGGACAGGGGGACTATGGCTACACCTTC. Its protein product is CASSGPGQGDYGYTF.

The chain combines TRBV7-8 with TRBJ1-1; D is unresolved. The CDR3 is made up of 15 amino acids. The ends were cut back, 1 base at V and 11 bases at J, with 20 bases in the middle. The germline gives CDR1 SGHVS, CDR2 FQNEAQ. DNA for the CDR3: TGTGCCAGCAGCTTAGTTTGGGGAGGCCAGTCGGGGGCTTTCTTT. Its translation is CASSLVWGGQSGAFF.

This chain joins TRBV6-6 and TRBJ1-1; 9 positions match TRBD1. The junction had 6 bases not matched to a gene; V was cut back by 5 bases and J by 5 bases. Per the germline V gene, CDR1 is MNHNY and CDR2 is SVGAGI (reference sequence). The CDR3 runs 14 residues. The CDR3 DNA follows: TGTGCCAGCAGTCGGGACAGGGTCTCGACTGAAGCTTTCTTT. This sequence encodes CASSRDRVSTEAFF.

The rearrangement uses TRBV2 and TRBJ2-7, with 8 bases fitting TRBD1. The germline CDR1 and CDR2 sequences are SNHLY and FYNNEI. V shed 8 bases, J shed 6 bases, and the junction held 9 bases outside the gene matches. This CDR3 region has 13 residues. The CDR3 sequence: CASHSLRGLEQYF. The CDR3 region has the DNA TGTGCCAGCCATTCTCTCAGGGGGCTCGAGCAGTACTTC.

This chain joins TRBV11-2 and TRBJ2-1; unclear D gene. The CDR3 loop spans 13 amino acids. V was shortened by 5 bases and J by 3 bases, with 8 bases between the two germline ends. Germline values: CDR1 SGHAT, CDR2 FQNNGV. The chain's CDR3 is CASSPELYNEQFF. The CDR3, as DNA: TGTGCCAGCAGCCCCGAACTCTACAATGAGCAGTTCTTC.

To note about this clone: Other nucleotide sequences from this sample produce the same CDR3. The CDR3 is CASSLGDTQYF. In DNA form, the CDR3 reads TGCGCCAGCTCCCTGGGAGATACGCAGTATTTT. This chain links TRBV5-1 with TRBJ2-3; D gene uncertain. With 7 bases removed from V and 5 bases from J, the gap between germline ends came to 8 bases. The CDR3 is 11 amino acids. The V gene's germline CDR1 is SGHRS and CDR2 YFSETQ.

The chain uses TRBV19 and TRBJ1-5; perhaps TRBD1 as D (5 bases). Germline CDR1 is LNHDA and CDR2 is SQIVND (reference sequence). Trimming shortened V by 5 bases and J by 9 bases, and 14 bases separated the two germline ends. The CDR3 loop spans 13 amino acids. CDR3 in amino acids: CASSSGGGRPQHF. DNA for the CDR3: TGTGCCAGTAGTTCCGGGGGGGGTCGGCCCCAGCATTTT.

This clone has only one observation. J is TRBJ1-5 and V is TRBV30; D call uncertain. V shed 2 bases and J shed 0 bases, with 11 bases lying between them. The CDR3 spans 15 residues. The germline CDR1 and CDR2 sequences are GTSNPN and SVGIG (reference sequence). CDR3 residues: CAWSSGPYSNQPQHF. CDR3 bases: TGTGCCTGGAGTTCTGGACCTTATAGCAATCAGCCCCAGCATTTT.

Only one count was recorded for this clone. The chain links TRBV6-5 to TRBJ2-2; D remains ambiguous. V was clipped by 8 bases and J by 0 bases, with 10 bases between them. This CDR3 is 14 amino acids long. Germline V gene lookup returns CDR1 MNHEY and CDR2 SVGAGI. CDR3 bases: TGTGCCAGCTCCGGGCTCGCGAACACCGGGGAGCTGTTTTTT. Translated: CASSGLANTGELFF.

The CDR3 DNA reads as TGTGCCAGCAGACCGGACGGGCACACGACGGAAAAACTGTTTTTT. Translated, it gives CASRPDGHTTEKLFF. The V gene is TRBV6-1, the J gene TRBJ1-4, with D hard to call. Germline V lookup: CDR1 MNHNS, CDR2 SASEGT. V gave up 6 bases and J gave up 8 bases, with 19 bases separating them. The CDR3 loop spans 15 amino acids.

The V and J genes are TRBV9 and TRBJ2-7, with D hard to call. This CDR3 is built from 15 residues. The germline V gene encodes CDR1 SGDLS and CDR2 YYNGEE. Trimming cost V 0 bases and J 1 base, with 11 bases left between them. In DNA form, the CDR3 reads TGTGCCAGCAGCGTAGGAGCCTTTGCTTCCTACGAGCAGTACTTC. This translates into CASSVGAFASYEQYF.

The chain has TRBV6-1 and TRBJ1-5; D not certain. CDR3 length equals 10 residues. Trimming took off 10 bases at V and 2 bases at J, with 3 bases between the two ends. The germline CDR1 and CDR2 sequences are MNHNS and SASEGT. CDR3 region: CATGNQPQHF. CDR3 in DNA: TGTGCCACGGGCAATCAGCCCCAGCATTTT.

The V call is TRBV27, the J call TRBJ1-2; tentatively, D is TRBD1 (6 bases). The CDR3 runs 16 residues. With 4 bases removed from V and 4 bases from J, the gap between germline ends came to 19 bases. Germline V lookup: CDR1 MNHEY, CDR2 SMNVEV (reference sequence). This CDR3 is CASSSTIRGPVYGYTF. The DNA of the CDR3 is TGTGCCAGCAGTTCCACCATCAGGGGCCCCGTCTATGGCTACACCTTC.

The V gene is TRBV29-1, the J gene TRBJ1-4; 10 bases agree with TRBD1. The length of the CDR3 is 16 residues. V gave up 3 bases and J gave up 3 bases; unmatched junction bases: 7. The germline V gene encodes CDR1 SQVTM and CDR2 ANQGSEA. For the CDR3, the DNA is TGCAGCGTTGATAGCGGGACAGGGGCGTCTAATGAAAAACTGTTTTTT. Protein: CSVDSGTGASNEKLFF.

This chain links TRBV10-1 with TRBJ1-1; 8 bases fit TRBD1. Germline V gene lookup returns CDR1 WNHNN and CDR2 SYGVQD (reference sequence). The CDR3 length is 14 residues. V shed 7 bases and J 9 bases; nucleotides not matched to a gene: 13. In DNA form, the CDR3 reads TGCGCCAGCAACGAGGACAGGGTCCTCCGGAAAGCTTTCTTT. Translating gives CASNEDRVLRKAFF.

This chain links TRBV7-2 with TRBJ2-1; the match to TRBD2 covers 11 bases. This CDR3 comprises 15 residues. The junction had 8 bases not matched to a gene; V was cut back by 4 bases and J by 9 bases. The germline V gene encodes CDR1 SGHTA and CDR2 FQGNSA. CDR3 nucleotides: TGTGCCAGCAGCTCAACTAGCGGGAGTGCGGTTGAGCAGTTCTTC. It encodes CASSSTSGSAVEQFF.

The chain links TRBV6-5 to TRBJ2-1; the match to TRBD1 covers 9 bases. CDR3 size: 15 residues. V trimming: 4 bases; J trimming: 2 bases; junction bases outside the gene matches: 3. The germline V gene has CDR1 MNHEY and CDR2 SVGAGI. As DNA, the CDR3 is TGTGCCAGCAGTTTGGACAGGGGCCCCTACAATGAGCAGTTCTTC. This translates into CASSLDRGPYNEQFF.

This rearrangement joins TRBV6-4 to TRBJ2-2; D not resolved. Germline CDR1 reads MRHNA; CDR2 reads SNTAGT. This CDR3 spans 14 amino acids. V was pared by 0 bases and J by 3 bases, with 5 bases between. The CDR3 is CASSDSRYTGELFF. In nucleotides, the CDR3 is TGTGCCAGCAGTGACTCTCGATACACCGGGGAGCTGTTTTTT.

V is TRBV30 and J is TRBJ1-5, with D perhaps matching TRBD1 (5 bases). CDR3 size: 13 residues. Germline loops: CDR1 GTSNPN, CDR2 SVGIG (reference sequence). V dropped 0 bases and J dropped 4 bases, with 7 bases sitting between them. CDR3 DNA: TGTGCCTGGAGTGTACAGGAGAATCAGCCCCAGCATTTT. Amino acids: CAWSVQENQPQHF.